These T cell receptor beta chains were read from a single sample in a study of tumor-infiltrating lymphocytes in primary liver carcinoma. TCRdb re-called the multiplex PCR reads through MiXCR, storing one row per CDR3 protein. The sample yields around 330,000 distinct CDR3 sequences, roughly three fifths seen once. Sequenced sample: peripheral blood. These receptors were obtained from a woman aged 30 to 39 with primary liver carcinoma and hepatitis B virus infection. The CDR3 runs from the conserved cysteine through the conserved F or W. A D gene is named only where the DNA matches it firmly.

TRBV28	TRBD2	CASSLRGQGTSGTLNTGELFF
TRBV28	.	CASSFLREGYTF
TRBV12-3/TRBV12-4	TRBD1	CASSLGQGNSPLHF
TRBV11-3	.	CTSSLLPGPGNEKFF
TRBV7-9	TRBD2	CASSSRTSGFPTSTDTQYF
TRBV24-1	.	CATKGRGAYNEQFF
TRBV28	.	CASTRTVTRSTDTQYF
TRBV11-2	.	CASSLEQGEQYF
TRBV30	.	CALDRSGNTIYF
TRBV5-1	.	CASSLRAEGYGQFF